This TCR beta chain was retrieved from a study of blood T cell repertoires in COVID-19. Study-level background: COVID-19 samples, acute and convalescent, were from the United States, Italy and Spain. PBMCs, B-cell-depleted T cells, or T cells were the source of the cDNA or gDNA that made up the material.

The authors' processing: Counts of nucleated cells, estimated from reference gene primer amplification, were obtained. Sequenced by immunoSEQ multiplex PCR; TCRdb stores in-frame clones only, minus some. V and J calls and clone size are as listed in that table; D and trimming were resolved from the DNA. Here the sample spans under 300,000 clones, about 88% being singletons. This clone has a handful of counts. Patients at the Seattle site were enrolled during active infection and followed longitudinally. CDR1 and CDR2 from the germline V gene are SGHTA and FQGNSA. The CDR3 is made up of 15 amino acids. V shed 5 bases, J shed 5 bases, and the junction held 10 bases outside the gene matches.

Sequencing input: peripheral blood. The V call is TRBV7-2, the J call TRBJ2-7, with TRBD2 identical over 9 bases. This TCR was recovered from a human donor with COVID-19, enrolled during active disease. The donor label of this sample is uncertain. CDR3 nucleotide sequence: TGTGCCAGCAGCCAACGGATAGCGGGAGCGGACGAGCAGTACTTC. This encodes CASSQRIAGADEQYF.